These 19 T cell receptor beta chains share one sample of origin, sequenced in a study of blood T cell repertoires in COVID-19. Libraries were prepared by immunoSEQ multiplex PCR; TCRdb keeps only in-frame clonotypes and omits some of them. Among 93,000 or so clones listed, about 92% were seen once. The sample taken for sequencing was peripheral blood. The source is a woman older than 75 in a cohort sampled during active COVID-19.

V is TRBV11-2 and J is TRBJ2-3; D unclear. The CDR3 contains 14 residues. Trimming left V 1 base short and J 4 bases short, with 9 bases between. Germline loops: CDR1 SGHAT, CDR2 FQNNGV. This chain's CDR3 is CASSLARYSDTQYF. DNA for the CDR3: TGTGCCAGCAGCTTAGCCAGGTACTCAGATACGCAGTATTTT.

The V and J genes are TRBV2 and TRBJ1-5, with 8 bases aligning to TRBD1. Germline CDR1 and CDR2: SNHLY and FYNNEI. Germline trimming cut 4 bases from V and 0 bases from J; bases unmatched to any gene: 11. The length of the CDR3 is 18 residues. The CDR3 DNA reads TGTGCCAGCAGTGCCCGGACAGGGACGGCTAATAGCAATCAGCCCCAGCATTTT. It codes for CASSARTGTANSNQPQHF. The variable domain in full, completed from reference TRBV2 and TRBJ1-5, reads EPEVTQTPSHQVTQMGQEVILRCVPISNHLYFYWYRQILGQKVEFLVSFYNNEISEKSEIFDDQFSVERPDGSNFTLKIRSTKLEDSAMYFCASSARTGTANSNQPQHFGDGTRLSIL.

This chain uses TRBV5-5 with TRBJ2-7, with 9 bases lining up with TRBD1. CDR3 length: 16 residues. The germline gives CDR1 SGHKS, CDR2 YYEKEE (reference sequence). Trimming took 2 bases from V and 3 from J; bases not matched to a gene: 9. This CDR3 is CASSLAKTGGNYEQYF. Written as DNA, the CDR3 is TGTGCCAGCAGCTTAGCCAAGACAGGGGGAAACTACGAGCAGTACTTC.

The table lists this clone with a few counts. The V and J genes are TRBV11-1 and TRBJ2-1; D possibly corresponds to TRBD2 (5 bases). CDR3 length: 16 residues. Trimming left V 3 bases short and J 4 bases short, with 16 bases between. Germline CDR1 SGHAT, CDR2 FQDESV (reference sequence). The CDR3 region is CASSFASSSRYNEQFF. The CDR3 DNA follows: TGTGCCAGCAGCTTTGCTAGCAGTTCTCGATACAATGAGCAGTTCTTC.

The rearrangement links TRBV11-2 to TRBJ2-3; TRBD2 matches 8 bases. There are 15 residues in the CDR3. V trimming: 5 bases; J trimming: 4 bases; junction bases outside the gene matches: 8. Germline V gives CDR1 SGHAT, CDR2 FQNNGV. CDR3 DNA: TGTGCCAGCAGCACTAGCGGATTCTTGGCAGATACGCAGTATTTT. This encodes CASSTSGFLADTQYF. The variable domain in full, completed from reference TRBV11-2 and TRBJ2-3, reads EAGVAQSPRYKIIEKRQSVAFWCNPISGHATLYWYQQILGQGPKLLIQFQNNGVVDDSQLPKDRFSAERLKGVDSTLKIQPAKLEDSAVYLCASSTSGFLADTQYFGPGTRLTVL.

The rearrangement uses TRBV20-1 and TRBJ2-2, with TRBD1 matching 8 bases. CDR1 and CDR2 (germline): DFQATT, SNEGSKA (reference sequence). Trimming took 5 bases from V and 1 from J; bases not matched to a gene: 3. This CDR3 has 14 amino acids. The CDR3, as DNA: TGCAGTGCTCGTGGACAGGGGAACACCGGGGAGCTGTTTTTT. Protein sequence: CSARGQGNTGELFF.

The chain carries TRBV11-2 and TRBJ2-1, with 11 bases identical to TRBD2. V shed 5 bases and J 4 bases; nucleotides not matched to a gene: 4. The germline V gene has CDR1 SGHAT and CDR2 FQNNGV. The length of the CDR3 is 15 residues. The CDR3 DNA reads TGTGCCAGCAGCCAACTAGCGGGGGCGTACAATGAGCAGTTCTTC. This codes for CASSQLAGAYNEQFF.

The V and J genes are TRBV21-1 and TRBJ2-3; the table's D call TRBD1 went unverified against the DNA. TRBV21-1 is labeled a pseudogene. The CDR3 extends over 13 amino acids. The DNA for the CDR3 is TGTGCCAGCAGCGCCGACAGGGGAGATACGCAGTATTTT. Protein product: CASSADRGDTQYF.

This chain connects TRBV6-5 to TRBJ1-2; D perhaps matches TRBD1 (5 bases). V lost 5 bases and J 7 bases, leaving 20 bases between the germline ends. CDR1 is MNHEY and CDR2 is SVGAGI in the germline V gene. The CDR3 runs to 15 residues. The chain's CDR3 is CASSKGGGARGGYTF. Here the CDR3 DNA reads TGTGCCAGCAGTAAGGGAGGAGGGGCGAGGGGTGGCTACACCTTC.

The V gene is TRBV7-8, the J gene TRBJ1-5; the D gene is possibly TRBD1 (6 bases). V lost 0 bases, J lost 5 bases, and 11 bases lay in between. The CDR3 extends over 15 amino acids. CDR1 and CDR2 from the germline V gene are SGHVS and FQNEAQ. In DNA form, the CDR3 reads TGTGCCAGCAGCTTAGCGCGGGCAGGGGATCAGCCCCAGCATTTT. Amino acid sequence: CASSLARAGDQPQHF.

The genes are TRBV30 and TRBJ2-5; 10 nucleotides line up with TRBD2. Per germline, CDR1 GTSNPN and CDR2 SVGIG (reference sequence). V was pared by 5 bases and J by 5 bases, with 11 bases of the junction left unmatched. This CDR3 has 15 amino acids. CDR3 nucleotides: TGTGCCTGGTCCACCGGTGGGACTAGCGTGGAGACCCAGTACTTC. Protein: CAWSTGGTSVETQYF.

This clone was detected only a few times. The chain joins TRBV12-3 or TRBV12-4 to TRBJ1-1; D not certain. CDR3 length: 13 amino acids. Trimming pared 3 bases from V and 2 bases from J, leaving 7 bases between. CDR3 nucleotides: TGTGCCAGCAGTTTCGGGGATAACACTGAAGCTTTCTTT. Protein: CASSFGDNTEAFF.

The chain carries TRBV18 and TRBJ1-5; D not certain. Germline loops: CDR1 KGHSH, CDR2 LQKENI. V was shortened by 6 bases and J by 2 bases, with 11 bases between the two germline ends. CDR3 length: 14 amino acids. The CDR3 DNA reads TGTGCCAGCTCTATGAACAGTGGCAATCAGCCCCAGCATTTT. It is translated as CASSMNSGNQPQHF.

The rearrangement joins TRBV19 to TRBJ2-6; D gene uncertain. The CDR3 is 13 amino acids. Germline CDR1 and CDR2: LNHDA and SQIVND (reference sequence). Trimming stripped 5 bases from V and 4 bases from J, with 6 bases between. The CDR3 nucleotides are TGTGCCAGTAGTGTACAGGGGGCCAACGTCCTGACTTTC. Its protein is CASSVQGANVLTF. Variable domain in full (rest from reference TRBV19 and TRBJ2-6): DGGITQSPKYLFRKEGQNVTLSCEQNLNHDAMYWYRQDPGQGLRLIYYSQIVNDFQKGDIAEGYSVSREKKESFPLTVTSAQKNPTAFYLCASSVQGANVLTFGAGSRLTVL.

This clone was observed once. The V and J genes are TRBV19 and TRBJ1-1; D unclear. The CDR3 is 13 residues long. The V and J ends lost 3 bases and 2 bases respectively, with 7 bases between them. Germline V gives CDR1 LNHDA, CDR2 SQIVND (reference sequence). CDR3: CASSIPTNTEAFF. CDR3 in DNA: TGTGCCAGTAGTATCCCGACAAACACTGAAGCTTTCTTT. Full variable domain (remainder filled in from reference TRBV19 and TRBJ1-1): DGGITQSPKYLFRKEGQNVTLSCEQNLNHDAMYWYRQDPGQGLRLIYYSQIVNDFQKGDIAEGYSVSREKKESFPLTVTSAQKNPTAFYLCASSIPTNTEAFFGQGTRLTVV.

By its share, this clone is medium-sized. The V call is TRBV6-4, the J call TRBJ1-5, with D uncertain. The CDR3 is 13 amino acids. The germline V and J ends were trimmed by 4 bases and 3 bases, with 7 bases remaining between them. Per germline, CDR1 MRHNA and CDR2 SNTAGT. CDR3: CASSVTDNQPQHF. CDR3 sequence (DNA): TGTGCCAGCAGTGTTACAGACAATCAGCCCCAGCATTTT.

The chain carries TRBV20-1 and TRBJ1-1; D is undetermined. Germline V gives CDR1 DFQATT, CDR2 SNEGSKA (reference sequence). Trimming cost V 1 base and J 5 bases, with 5 bases left between them. The CDR3 is 11 amino acids. The chain's CDR3 is CSARGETEAFF. In nucleotides, the CDR3 is TGCAGTGCTAGAGGGGAGACTGAAGCTTTCTTT.

In its sample, this clone was seen a few times. The J gene is TRBJ1-2, the V gene TRBV19, with D possibly TRBD1 on 5 matching bases. Trimming pared 3 bases from V and 8 bases from J, leaving 16 bases between. CDR1 LNHDA and CDR2 SQIVND come from the germline V gene (reference sequence). The length of the CDR3 is 14 residues. CDR3 amino acids: CASSMGQGLSGYTF. The CDR3, as DNA: TGTGCCAGTAGTATGGGGCAGGGCCTTTCGGGCTACACCTTC.

The gene calls are TRBV2 and TRBJ2-1; 11 bases fit TRBD2. Germline CDR1 SNHLY, CDR2 FYNNEI. The V and J ends lost 4 bases and 10 bases, in that order; junction bases with no gene match: 3. The CDR3 contains 13 residues. CDR3 sequence reads: CASSAASGREQFF. For the CDR3, the DNA is TGTGCCAGCAGTGCCGCTAGCGGGAGGGAGCAGTTCTTC. Variable domain in full (rest from reference TRBV2 and TRBJ2-1): EPEVTQTPSHQVTQMGQEVILRCVPISNHLYFYWYRQILGQKVEFLVSFYNNEISEKSEIFDDQFSVERPDGSNFTLKIRSTKLEDSAMYFCASSAASGREQFFGPGTRLTVL.